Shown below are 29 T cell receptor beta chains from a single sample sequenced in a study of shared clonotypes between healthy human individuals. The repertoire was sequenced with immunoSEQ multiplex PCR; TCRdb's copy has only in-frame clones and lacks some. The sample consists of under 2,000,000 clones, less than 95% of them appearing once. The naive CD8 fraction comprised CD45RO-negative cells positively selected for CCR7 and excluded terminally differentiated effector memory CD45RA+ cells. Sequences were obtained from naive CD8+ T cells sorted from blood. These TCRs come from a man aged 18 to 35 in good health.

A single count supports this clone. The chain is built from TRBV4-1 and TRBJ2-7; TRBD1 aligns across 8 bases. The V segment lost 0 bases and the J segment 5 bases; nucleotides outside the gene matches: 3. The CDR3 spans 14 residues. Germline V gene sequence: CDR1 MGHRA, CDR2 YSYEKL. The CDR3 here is CASSQEGTGHEQYF. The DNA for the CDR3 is TGCGCCAGCAGCCAAGAAGGGACAGGACACGAGCAGTACTTC.

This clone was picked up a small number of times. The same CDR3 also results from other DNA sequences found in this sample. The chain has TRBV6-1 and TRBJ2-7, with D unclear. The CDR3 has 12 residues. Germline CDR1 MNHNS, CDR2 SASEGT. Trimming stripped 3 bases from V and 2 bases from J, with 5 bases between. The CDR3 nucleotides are TGTGCCAGCAGTGACAGTACCTACGAGCAGTACTTC. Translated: CASSDSTYEQYF.

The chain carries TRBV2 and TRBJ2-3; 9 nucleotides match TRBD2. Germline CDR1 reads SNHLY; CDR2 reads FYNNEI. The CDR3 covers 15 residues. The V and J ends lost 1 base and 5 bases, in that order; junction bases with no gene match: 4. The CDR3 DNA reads TGTGCCAGCAGTGAAGGCGGGAGGGCCGGAGATACGCAGTATTTT. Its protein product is CASSEGGRAGDTQYF.

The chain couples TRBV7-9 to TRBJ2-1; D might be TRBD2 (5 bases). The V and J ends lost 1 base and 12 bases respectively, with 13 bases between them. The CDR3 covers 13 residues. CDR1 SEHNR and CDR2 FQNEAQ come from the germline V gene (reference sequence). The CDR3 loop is CASSLGSLSGQFF. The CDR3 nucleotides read TGTGCCAGCAGCTTAGGGAGTCTGAGCGGGCAGTTCTTC.

The CDR3: CASSLSITPGFDEQYF. The CDR3 DNA reads TGTGCCAGCAGCTTATCGATTACACCGGGCTTTGACGAGCAGTACTTC. The chain uses TRBV11-2 and TRBJ2-7; D is uncertain. The CDR3 loop spans 16 amino acids. From germline, CDR1 is SGHAT and CDR2 FQNNGV. Deletions cut 2 bases from V and 5 bases from J, with 19 bases between.

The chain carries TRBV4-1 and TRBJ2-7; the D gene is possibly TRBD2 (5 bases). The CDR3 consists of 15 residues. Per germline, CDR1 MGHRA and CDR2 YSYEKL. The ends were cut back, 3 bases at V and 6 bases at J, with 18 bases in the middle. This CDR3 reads CASSQDPGLKTEQYF. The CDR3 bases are TGCGCCAGCAGCCAGGACCCGGGGTTAAAGACCGAGCAGTACTTC.

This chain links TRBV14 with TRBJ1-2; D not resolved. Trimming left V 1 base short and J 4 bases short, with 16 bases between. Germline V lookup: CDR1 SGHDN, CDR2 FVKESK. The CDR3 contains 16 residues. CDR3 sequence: CASSQALPVYFYGYTF. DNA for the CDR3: TGTGCCAGCAGCCAAGCTCTTCCCGTATACTTCTATGGCTACACCTTC.

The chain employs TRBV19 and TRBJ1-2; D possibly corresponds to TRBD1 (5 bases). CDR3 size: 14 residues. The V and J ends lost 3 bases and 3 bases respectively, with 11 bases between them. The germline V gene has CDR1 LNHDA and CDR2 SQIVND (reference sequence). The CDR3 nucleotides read TGTGCCAGTAGTATCCTAACCAGGGACTATGGCTACACCTTC. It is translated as CASSILTRDYGYTF. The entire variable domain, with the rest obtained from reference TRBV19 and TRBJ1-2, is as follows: DGGITQSPKYLFRKEGQNVTLSCEQNLNHDAMYWYRQDPGQGLRLIYYSQIVNDFQKGDIAEGYSVSREKKESFPLTVTSAQKNPTAFYLCASSILTRDYGYTFGSGTRLTVV.

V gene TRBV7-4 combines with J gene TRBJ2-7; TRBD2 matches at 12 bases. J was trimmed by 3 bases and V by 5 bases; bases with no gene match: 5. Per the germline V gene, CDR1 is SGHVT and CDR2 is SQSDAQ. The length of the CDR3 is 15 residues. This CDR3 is CASSLTSGRCYEQYF. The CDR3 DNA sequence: TGTGCCAGCAGCCTGACTAGCGGGAGATGCTACGAGCAGTACTTC.

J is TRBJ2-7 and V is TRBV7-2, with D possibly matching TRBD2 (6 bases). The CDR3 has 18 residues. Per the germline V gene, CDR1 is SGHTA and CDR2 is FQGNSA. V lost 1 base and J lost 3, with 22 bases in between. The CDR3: CASSLEGPWSEGLYEQYF. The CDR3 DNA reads TGTGCCAGCAGCTTAGAAGGACCATGGTCGGAGGGACTCTACGAGCAGTACTTC.

The CDR3 is CASSLSVSGANVLTF. CDR3 sequence (DNA): TGTGCCAGCAGCTTATCTGTCTCTGGGGCCAACGTCCTGACTTTC. The chain is built from TRBV13 and TRBJ2-6; D not resolved. This CDR3 has 15 amino acids. Germline V gene sequence: CDR1 PRHDT, CDR2 FYEKMQ (reference sequence). V was cut by 2 bases and J by 0 bases, with 5 bases left in between.

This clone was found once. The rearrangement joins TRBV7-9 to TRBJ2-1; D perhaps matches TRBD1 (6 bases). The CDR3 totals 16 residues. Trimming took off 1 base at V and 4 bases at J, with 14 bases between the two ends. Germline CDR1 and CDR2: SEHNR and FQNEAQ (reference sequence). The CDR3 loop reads CASSLVGAPSYNEQFF. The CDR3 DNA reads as TGTGCCAGCAGCTTAGTGGGGGCCCCCTCTTACAATGAGCAGTTCTTC.

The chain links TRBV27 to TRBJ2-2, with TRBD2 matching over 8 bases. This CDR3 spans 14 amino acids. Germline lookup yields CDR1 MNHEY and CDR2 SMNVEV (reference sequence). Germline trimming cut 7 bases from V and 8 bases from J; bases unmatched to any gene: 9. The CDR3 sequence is CASTSAGGTGELFF. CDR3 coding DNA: TGTGCCAGCACCTCGGCGGGAGGAACTGGGGAGCTGTTTTTT.

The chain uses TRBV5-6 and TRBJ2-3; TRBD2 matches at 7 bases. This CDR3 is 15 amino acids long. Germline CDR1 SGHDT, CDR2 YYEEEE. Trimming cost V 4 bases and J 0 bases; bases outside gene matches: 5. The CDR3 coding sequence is TGTGCCAGCAGCACTGGGACTATTAGCACAGATACGCAGTATTTT. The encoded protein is CASSTGTISTDTQYF.

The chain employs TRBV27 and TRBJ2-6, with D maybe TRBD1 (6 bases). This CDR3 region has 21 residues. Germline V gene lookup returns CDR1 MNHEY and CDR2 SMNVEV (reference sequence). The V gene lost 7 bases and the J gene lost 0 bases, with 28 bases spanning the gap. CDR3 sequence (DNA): TGTGCCAGCACCCCCTACGGGGAACCGGGACACCTGCTCTCTGGGGCCAACGTCCTGACTTTC. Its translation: CASTPYGEPGHLLSGANVLTF.

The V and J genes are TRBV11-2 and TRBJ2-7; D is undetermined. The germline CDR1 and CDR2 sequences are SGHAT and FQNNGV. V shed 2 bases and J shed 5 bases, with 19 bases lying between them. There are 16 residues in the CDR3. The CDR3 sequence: CASSLQVEAGIHEQYF. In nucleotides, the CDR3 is TGTGCCAGCAGCTTACAGGTTGAGGCAGGAATTCACGAGCAGTACTTC.

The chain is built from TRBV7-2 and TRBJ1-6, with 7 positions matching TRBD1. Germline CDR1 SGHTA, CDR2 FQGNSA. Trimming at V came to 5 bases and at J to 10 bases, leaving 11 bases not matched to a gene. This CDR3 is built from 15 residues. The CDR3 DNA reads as TGTGCCAGCAGCCCAGAACGTCAGGGGGACTCACCCCTCCACTTT. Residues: CASSPERQGDSPLHF.

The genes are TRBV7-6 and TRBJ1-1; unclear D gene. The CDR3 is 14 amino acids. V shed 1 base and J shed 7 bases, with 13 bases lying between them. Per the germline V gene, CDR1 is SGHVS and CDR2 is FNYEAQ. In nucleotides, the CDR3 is TGTGCCAGCAGCTTAGGAGGGTCCAGCGGTGAAGCTTTCTTT. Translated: CASSLGGSSGEAFF.

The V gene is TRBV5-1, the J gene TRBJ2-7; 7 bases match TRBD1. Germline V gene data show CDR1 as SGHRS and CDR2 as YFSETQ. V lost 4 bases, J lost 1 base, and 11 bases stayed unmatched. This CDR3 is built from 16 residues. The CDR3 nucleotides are TGCGCCAGCAGCCTAGACAGGGAAACCCAGTCCTACGAGCAGTACTTC. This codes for CASSLDRETQSYEQYF.

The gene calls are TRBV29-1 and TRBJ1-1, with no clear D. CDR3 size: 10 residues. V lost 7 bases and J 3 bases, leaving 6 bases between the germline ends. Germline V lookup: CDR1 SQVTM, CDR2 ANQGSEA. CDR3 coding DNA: TGCAGCGGGGAGTACACTGAAGCTTTCTTT. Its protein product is CSGEYTEAFF.

The CDR3 DNA reads as TGCGCCAGCAGCCAAGATTTAGGACTAGCCTACGAGCAGTACTTC. It is translated as CASSQDLGLAYEQYF. V and J are TRBV4-1 and TRBJ2-7; 7 bases align to TRBD2. Germline V gene lookup returns CDR1 MGHRA and CDR2 YSYEKL. CDR3 length equals 15 residues. V was pared by 0 bases and J by 2 bases, with 4 bases of the junction left unmatched.

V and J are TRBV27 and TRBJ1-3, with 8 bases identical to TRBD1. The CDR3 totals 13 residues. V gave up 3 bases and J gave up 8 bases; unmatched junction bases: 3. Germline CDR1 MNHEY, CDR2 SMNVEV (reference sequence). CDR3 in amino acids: CASSFDRGDTIYF. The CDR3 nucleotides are TGTGCCAGCAGTTTCGACAGGGGAGACACCATATATTTT.

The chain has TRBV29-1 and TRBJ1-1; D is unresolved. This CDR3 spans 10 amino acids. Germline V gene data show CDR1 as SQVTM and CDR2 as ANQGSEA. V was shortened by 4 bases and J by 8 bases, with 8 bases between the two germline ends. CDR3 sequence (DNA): TGCAGCGTTGGTGCAAGGGAAGCTTTCTTT. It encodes CSVGAREAFF.

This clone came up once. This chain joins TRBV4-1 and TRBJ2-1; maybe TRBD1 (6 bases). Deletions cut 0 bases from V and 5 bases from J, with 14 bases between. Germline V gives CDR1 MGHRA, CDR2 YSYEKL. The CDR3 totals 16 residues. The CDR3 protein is CASSQDPDRTDNEQFF. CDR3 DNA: TGCGCCAGCAGCCAAGACCCTGACAGGACCGACAATGAGCAGTTCTTC.

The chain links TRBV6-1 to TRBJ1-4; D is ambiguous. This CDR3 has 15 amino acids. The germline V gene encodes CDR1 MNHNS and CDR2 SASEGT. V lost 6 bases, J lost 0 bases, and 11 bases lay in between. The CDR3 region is CASRGRVATNEKLFF. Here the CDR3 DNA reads TGTGCCAGCAGAGGCAGAGTTGCAACTAATGAAAAACTGTTTTTT.

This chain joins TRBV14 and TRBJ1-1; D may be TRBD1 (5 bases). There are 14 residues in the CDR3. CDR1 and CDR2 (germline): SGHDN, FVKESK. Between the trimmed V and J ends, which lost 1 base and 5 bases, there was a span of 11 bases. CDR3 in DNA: TGTGCCAGCAGCCAAGGTCGGGGGAGTACTGAAGCTTTCTTT. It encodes CASSQGRGSTEAFF.

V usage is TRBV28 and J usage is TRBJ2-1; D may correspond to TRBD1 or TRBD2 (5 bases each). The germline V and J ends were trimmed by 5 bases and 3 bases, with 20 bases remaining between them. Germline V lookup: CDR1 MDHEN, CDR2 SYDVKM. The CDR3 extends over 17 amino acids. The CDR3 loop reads CASSNLRDQVDYNEQFF. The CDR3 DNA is TGTGCCAGCAGTAACCTCCGGGACCAAGTCGACTACAATGAGCAGTTCTTC.

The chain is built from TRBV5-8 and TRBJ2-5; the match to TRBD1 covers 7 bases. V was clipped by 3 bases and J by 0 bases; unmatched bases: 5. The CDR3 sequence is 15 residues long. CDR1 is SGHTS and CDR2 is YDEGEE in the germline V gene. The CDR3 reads CASSSYGQDQETQYF. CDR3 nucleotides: TGTGCCAGCAGCTCCTATGGACAGGACCAAGAGACCCAGTACTTC.

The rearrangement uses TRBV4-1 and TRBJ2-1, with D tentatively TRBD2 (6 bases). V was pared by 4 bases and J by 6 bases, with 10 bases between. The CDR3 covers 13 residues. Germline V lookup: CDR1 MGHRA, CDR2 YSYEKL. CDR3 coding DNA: TGCGCCAGCAGCCCGGGACTTAGCAATGAGCAGTTCTTC. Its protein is CASSPGLSNEQFF.